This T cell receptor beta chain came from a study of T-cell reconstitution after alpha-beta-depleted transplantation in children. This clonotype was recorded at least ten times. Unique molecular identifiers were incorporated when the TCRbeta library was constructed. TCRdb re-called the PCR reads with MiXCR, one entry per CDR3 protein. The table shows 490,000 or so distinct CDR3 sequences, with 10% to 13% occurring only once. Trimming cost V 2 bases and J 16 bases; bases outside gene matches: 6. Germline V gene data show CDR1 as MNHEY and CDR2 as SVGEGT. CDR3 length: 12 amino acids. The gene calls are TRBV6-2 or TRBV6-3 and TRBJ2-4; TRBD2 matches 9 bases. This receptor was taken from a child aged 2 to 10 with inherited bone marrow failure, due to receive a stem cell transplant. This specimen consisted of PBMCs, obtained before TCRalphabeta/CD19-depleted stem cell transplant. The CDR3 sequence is CASSYGGRVLYF. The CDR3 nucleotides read TGTGCCAGCAGTTACGGCGGGAGGGTCCTTTACTTC.